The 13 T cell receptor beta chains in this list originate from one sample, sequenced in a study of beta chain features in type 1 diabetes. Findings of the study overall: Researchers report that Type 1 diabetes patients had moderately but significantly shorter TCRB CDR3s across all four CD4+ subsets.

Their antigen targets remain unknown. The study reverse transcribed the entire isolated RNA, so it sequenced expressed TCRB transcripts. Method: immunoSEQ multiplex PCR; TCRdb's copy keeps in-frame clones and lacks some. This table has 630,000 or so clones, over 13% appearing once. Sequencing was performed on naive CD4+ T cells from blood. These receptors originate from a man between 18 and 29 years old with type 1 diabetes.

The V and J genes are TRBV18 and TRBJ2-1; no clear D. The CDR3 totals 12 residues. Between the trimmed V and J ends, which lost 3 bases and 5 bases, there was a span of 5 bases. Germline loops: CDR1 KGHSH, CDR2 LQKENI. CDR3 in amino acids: CASSPQHNEQFF. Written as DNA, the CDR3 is TGTGCCAGCTCACCCCAACACAATGAGCAGTTCTTC. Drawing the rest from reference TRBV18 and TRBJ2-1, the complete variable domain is NAGVMQNPRHLVRRRGQEARLRCSPMKGHSHVYWYRQLPEEGLKFMVYLQKENIIDESGMPKERFSAEFPKEGPSILRIQQVVRGDSAAYFCASSPQHNEQFFGPGTRLTVL.

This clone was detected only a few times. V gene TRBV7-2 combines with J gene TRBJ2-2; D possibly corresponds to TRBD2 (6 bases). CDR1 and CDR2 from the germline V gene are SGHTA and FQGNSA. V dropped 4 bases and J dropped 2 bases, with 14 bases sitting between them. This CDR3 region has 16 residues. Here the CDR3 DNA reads TGTGCCAGCAGCTGGGCGGGACTGCTTAACACCGGGGAGCTGTTTTTT. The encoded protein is CASSWAGLLNTGELFF.

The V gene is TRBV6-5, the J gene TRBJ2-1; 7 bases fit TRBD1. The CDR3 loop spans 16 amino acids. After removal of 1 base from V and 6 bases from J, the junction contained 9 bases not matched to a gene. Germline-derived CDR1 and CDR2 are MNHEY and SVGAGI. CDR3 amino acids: CASSYFELGQANEQFF. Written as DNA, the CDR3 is TGTGCCAGCAGTTACTTCGAACTAGGACAGGCCAATGAGCAGTTCTTC.

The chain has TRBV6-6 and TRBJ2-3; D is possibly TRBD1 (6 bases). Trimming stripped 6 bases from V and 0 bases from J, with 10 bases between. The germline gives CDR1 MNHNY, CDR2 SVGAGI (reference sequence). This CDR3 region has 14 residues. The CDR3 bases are TGTGCCAGCAGACGGACAGCTAGCACAGATACGCAGTATTTT. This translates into CASRRTASTDTQYF.

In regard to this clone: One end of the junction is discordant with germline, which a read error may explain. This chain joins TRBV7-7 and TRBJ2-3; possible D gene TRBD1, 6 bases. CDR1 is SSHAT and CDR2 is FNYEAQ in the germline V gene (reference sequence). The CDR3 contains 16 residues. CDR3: CASSPTLQGPTDTQYF. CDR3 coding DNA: TGTGCTAGCAGCCCTACCTTACAGGGCCCCACAGATACGCAGTATTTT.

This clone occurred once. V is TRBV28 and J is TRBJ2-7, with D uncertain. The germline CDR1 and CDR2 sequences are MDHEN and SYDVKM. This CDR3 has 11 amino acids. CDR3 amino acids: CAAGPYYEQYF. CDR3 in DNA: TGTGCTGCTGGACCTTACTACGAGCAGTACTTC.

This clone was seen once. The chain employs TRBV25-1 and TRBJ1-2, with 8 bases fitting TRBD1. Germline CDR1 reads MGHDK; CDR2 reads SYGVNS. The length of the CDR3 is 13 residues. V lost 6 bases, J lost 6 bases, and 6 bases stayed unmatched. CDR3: CASRSDRGDGYTF. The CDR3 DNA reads TGTGCCAGCAGGTCCGACAGGGGAGATGGCTACACCTTC.

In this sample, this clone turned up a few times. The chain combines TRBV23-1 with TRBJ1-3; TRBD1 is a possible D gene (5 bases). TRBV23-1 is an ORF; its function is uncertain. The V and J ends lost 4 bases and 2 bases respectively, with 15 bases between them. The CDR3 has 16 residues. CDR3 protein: CASSRYKTVAGNTIYF. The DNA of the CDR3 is TGCGCCAGCAGTCGGTACAAGACAGTCGCTGGAAACACCATATATTTT.

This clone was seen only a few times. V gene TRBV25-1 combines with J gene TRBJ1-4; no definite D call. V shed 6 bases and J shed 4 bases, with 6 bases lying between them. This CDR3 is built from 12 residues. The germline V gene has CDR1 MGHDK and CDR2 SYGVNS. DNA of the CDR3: TGTGCCAGCAGCCCGAATAATGAAAAACTGTTTTTT. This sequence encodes CASSPNNEKLFF.

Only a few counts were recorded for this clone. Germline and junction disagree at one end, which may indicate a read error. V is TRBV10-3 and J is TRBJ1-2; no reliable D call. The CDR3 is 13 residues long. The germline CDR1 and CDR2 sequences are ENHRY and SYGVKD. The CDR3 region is CASSPTGYYGYTF. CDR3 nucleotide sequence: TGTGCCAGCAGTCCTACGGGGTACTATGGCTACACCTTC.

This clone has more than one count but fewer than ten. CDR3 residues: CASSSRQITDTQYF. CDR3 nucleotide sequence: TGTGCCAGCAGTAGTCGACAGATTACAGATACGCAGTATTTT. The V and J genes are TRBV27 and TRBJ2-3, with D possibly TRBD1 on 5 matching bases. The CDR3 consists of 14 residues. In germline, CDR1 is MNHEY, CDR2 SMNVEV (reference sequence). With 5 bases removed from V and 3 bases from J, the gap between germline ends came to 12 bases.

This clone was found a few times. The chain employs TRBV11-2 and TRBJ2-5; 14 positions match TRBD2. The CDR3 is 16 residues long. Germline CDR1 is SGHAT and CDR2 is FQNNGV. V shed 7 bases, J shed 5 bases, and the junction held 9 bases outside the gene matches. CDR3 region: CASTFGTSGRFETQYF. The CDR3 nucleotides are TGTGCCAGCACCTTCGGGACTAGCGGGAGATTTGAGACCCAGTACTTC.

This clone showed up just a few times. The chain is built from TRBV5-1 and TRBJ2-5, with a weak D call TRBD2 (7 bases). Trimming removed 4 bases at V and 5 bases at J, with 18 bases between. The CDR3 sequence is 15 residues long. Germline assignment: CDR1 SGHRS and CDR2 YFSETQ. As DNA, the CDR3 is TGCGCCAGCAGCCTTGGAGGCGGGGGCCGTGAGACCCAGTACTTC. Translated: CASSLGGGGRETQYF.